The 18 T cell receptor beta chains below were found in one sample sequenced in a study of neurological immune-mediated disorders. A single record per CDR3 protein comes from TCRdb applying MiXCR to the 5' RACE reads. In the table there are tens of thousands of distinct CDR3 sequences, approximately 9.1% of which are singletons. Time point meaning: longitudinal time-point 1 (baseline). Sequenced input: PBMCs. The receptor set was obtained from a woman aged 35 to 49 in good health.

This clonotype was seen repeatedly, ten times or more. The genes are TRBV27 and TRBJ2-1, with D maybe TRBD1 (6 bases). Trimming shortened V by 6 bases and J by 0 bases, and 15 bases separated the two germline ends. The germline V gene has CDR1 MNHEY and CDR2 SMNVEV (reference sequence). The CDR3 has 16 residues. This CDR3 is CASRTLGGSSYNEQFF. In DNA form, the CDR3 reads TGTGCCAGCAGAACCCTTGGGGGCAGCTCCTACAATGAGCAGTTCTTC.

This clonotype appeared many times. The V and J genes are TRBV5-6 and TRBJ2-5; tentatively, D is TRBD2 (6 bases). CDR1 SGHDT and CDR2 YYEEEE come from the germline V gene. V was cut by 4 bases and J by 5 bases, with 21 bases left in between. This CDR3 is built from 16 residues. CDR3: CASSMPSRGLAETQYF. The CDR3 coding sequence is TGTGCCAGCAGCATGCCCTCCCGGGGGTTGGCGGAGACCCAGTACTTC.

CDR3 loop: CASSLLCLYPYEQYV. The CDR3 DNA reads TGTGCCAGCAGCTTATTGTGTCTTTACCCCTACGAGCAGTACGTC. This chain links TRBV5-6 with TRBJ2-7; D remains ambiguous. CDR3 length: 15 amino acids. Between the trimmed V and J ends, which lost 2 bases and 2 bases, there was a span of 14 bases. Germline V gene sequence: CDR1 SGHDT, CDR2 YYEEEE.

The chain uses TRBV29-1 and TRBJ2-1, with 8 positions matching TRBD2. This CDR3 has 15 residues. V was clipped by 5 bases and J by 3 bases; unmatched bases: 9. Germline loops: CDR1 SQVTM, CDR2 ANQGSEA. In nucleotides, the CDR3 is TGCAGCGTTCTACCGGGACTAGAGAACTACAATGAGCAGTTCTTC. It yields the protein CSVLPGLENYNEQFF.

This clonotype came up many times. This chain joins TRBV20-1 and TRBJ1-2; perhaps TRBD1 as D (6 bases). This CDR3 has 13 amino acids. Germline CDR1 reads DFQATT; CDR2 reads SNEGSKA (reference sequence). Between the trimmed V and J ends, which lost 8 bases and 5 bases, there was a span of 18 bases. CDR3 nucleotide sequence: TGCAGTCTTGAAGCAGGGAGGGGGTATGGCTACACCTTC. This sequence encodes CSLEAGRGYGYTF.

At least ten counts were recorded for this clonotype. This sequence joins TRBV7-9 and TRBJ1-1; D possibly corresponds to TRBD1 (5 bases). The V end lost 5 bases, the J end lost 2 bases, and 9 bases lay between the germline ends. From germline, CDR1 is SEHNR and CDR2 FQNEAQ (reference sequence). This CDR3 contains 13 residues. The CDR3 nucleotides are TGTGCCAGCAGCAACGGGGGAAACACTGAAGCTTTCTTT. Its translation: CASSNGGNTEAFF.

There are many counts of this clonotype. The chain links TRBV2 to TRBJ2-5; 8 nucleotides align to TRBD2. Trimming at V came to 6 bases and at J to 1 base, leaving 10 bases not matched to a gene. The V gene's germline CDR1 is SNHLY and CDR2 FYNNEI. The CDR3 is made up of 16 amino acids. The CDR3 DNA is TGTGCCAGCAGCTCCGGGGGCAGCGGGGGCCAAGAGACCCAGTACTTC. Translated: CASSSGGSGGQETQYF.

The sample holds many counts of this clonotype. The V and J genes are TRBV29-1 and TRBJ1-2; D is undetermined. V lost 5 bases and J 0 bases, leaving 10 bases between the germline ends. Germline V lookup: CDR1 SQVTM, CDR2 ANQGSEA. The CDR3 extends over 13 amino acids. The CDR3 protein is CSVPDGANYGYTF. In DNA, the CDR3 is TGCAGCGTTCCCGACGGAGCTAACTATGGCTACACCTTC.

In this sample, this clonotype turned up many times. In nucleotides, the CDR3 is TGTGCCAGTCCCCTTGGGATACATTTT. Its translation is CASPLGIHF. J is TRBJ1-5 and V is TRBV14; D ambiguous. CDR3 size: 9 residues. The germline V gene encodes CDR1 SGHDN and CDR2 FVKESK. Between the trimmed V and J ends, which lost 9 bases and 16 bases, there was a span of 13 bases.

The gene calls are TRBV12-3 or TRBV12-4 and TRBJ2-3; D unresolved. The CDR3 is 11 residues long. Deletions cut 3 bases from V and 6 bases from J, with 4 bases between. The CDR3 bases are TGTGCCAGCAGTTTCCCGGATACGCAGTATTTT. It yields the protein CASSFPDTQYF.

This clonotype was detected ten times or more. The V gene is TRBV6-2 or TRBV6-3, the J gene TRBJ1-1; the D gene is possibly TRBD1 (5 bases). Germline V lookup: CDR1 MNHEY, CDR2 SVGEGT. V lost 6 bases, J lost 1 base, and 12 bases lay in between. The length of the CDR3 is 14 residues. The CDR3 protein is CASRFRAGNTEAFF. The CDR3, as DNA: TGTGCCAGCAGATTCAGGGCTGGGAACACTGAAGCTTTCTTT.

In its sample, this clonotype was seen many times. The chain carries TRBV12-3 or TRBV12-4 and TRBJ2-5; D is possibly TRBD2 (5 bases). Trimming shortened V by 5 bases and J by 2 bases, and 15 bases separated the two germline ends. The CDR3 spans 15 residues. The CDR3 DNA reads as TGTGCCAGCAGTCTTACGGGGTACAGACAAGAGACCCAGTACTTC. It specifies CASSLTGYRQETQYF.

With respect to this clonotype: The germline gene is not matched at one end of the junction; a read error may be the cause. V is TRBV5-1 and J is TRBJ2-1, with a weak D call TRBD2 (6 bases). The CDR3 sequence is 16 residues long. The germline V gene encodes CDR1 SGHRS and CDR2 YFSETQ. Written as DNA, the CDR3 is TGCGCCAGCAGCCTGGCCTTTAGCGGCAACTACACTGAGCAGTTCTTC. Translated: CASSLAFSGNYTEQFF.

The sample holds many counts of this clonotype. CDR3 region: CSMGTGGEYGYTF. As DNA, the CDR3 is TGCAGTATGGGGACAGGGGGCGAGTATGGCTACACCTTC. This rearrangement joins TRBV20-1 to TRBJ1-2; 12 positions match TRBD1. The CDR3 totals 13 residues. V was pared by 8 bases and J by 5 bases, with 6 bases of the junction left unmatched. Germline V gene data show CDR1 as DFQATT and CDR2 as SNEGSKA (reference sequence).

This clonotype was seen repeatedly, ten times or more. This sequence joins TRBV15 and TRBJ2-5; D gene ambiguous. Germline-derived CDR1 and CDR2 are LNHNV and YYDKDF (reference sequence). CDR3 length equals 17 residues. V dropped 0 bases and J dropped 5 bases, with 19 bases sitting between them. For the CDR3, the DNA is TGTGCCACCAGCAGAGATAGCCGTAGGGAACTTGGTGAGACCCAGTACTTC. This translates into CATSRDSRRELGETQYF.

This clonotype was seen repeatedly, ten times or more. The CDR3 region is CASSLLQSTNEKLFF. The CDR3 DNA reads TGTGCCAGCAGTTTACTCCAGTCAACTAATGAAAAACTGTTTTTT. The chain has TRBV12-3 or TRBV12-4 and TRBJ1-4; no definite D call. The V end lost 2 bases, the J end lost 0 bases, and 7 bases lay between the germline ends. The CDR3 covers 15 residues.

This clonotype was detected many times. J is TRBJ2-7 and V is TRBV9; D possibly matches TRBD1 or TRBD2 (5 bases each). CDR3 length: 14 amino acids. Looked up from germline, CDR1 is SGDLS and CDR2 is YYNGEE. Trimming took 4 bases from V and 6 from J, leaving 17 bases between them. DNA for the CDR3: TGTGCCAGCAGCCACCCAACGGGACGGGGCGAGCAGTACTTC. It is translated as CASSHPTGRGEQYF.

This clonotype was counted ten times or more. This sequence joins TRBV20-1 and TRBJ1-1, with 7 bases fitting TRBD1. The CDR3 extends over 13 amino acids. Germline assignment: CDR1 DFQATT and CDR2 SNEGSKA (reference sequence). J gave up 4 bases and V 6 bases, and 8 bases lay outside the gene matches. The CDR3, as DNA: TGCAGTGCATTAGGACAGGCCGCCACTGAAGCTTTCTTT. Its translation is CSALGQAATEAFF.